This T cell receptor beta chain was identified in a study of blood T cell repertoires in COVID-19. Study context: Material from acute and convalescent COVID-19 was sourced from the United States, Italy and Spain. In each case, the material was cDNA or gDNA derived from T cells, B-cell-depleted T cells, or PBMCs.

CDR1 is KGHDR, CDR2 SFDVKD, per germline. The CDR3 sequence is 13 residues long. Trimming stripped 5 bases from V and 3 bases from J, with 10 bases between. In the source study's methods: By means of reference gene primer amplification, nucleated cell counts were estimated. The repertoire was sequenced with immunoSEQ multiplex PCR; TCRdb's copy has only in-frame clones and lacks some. V and J calls plus clone size are reproduced from that table; the DNA served to infer D and trimming. There are around 280,000 clones in the sample; about 85% occur only once, and roughly 2.4% lies in the top ten. The sequenced sample consisted of peripheral blood. The sequence was obtained from a woman between 50 and 59 years old who had recovered from COVID-19. The chain recombines TRBV24-1 with TRBJ2-7, with TRBD2 as a possible D gene (6 bases). The CDR3 DNA is TGTGCCACCAGTGCGGGAGACCACTACGAGCAGTACTTC. Translated, it gives CATSAGDHYEQYF.